This T cell receptor (beta chain) comes out of a study of post-analysis software for immune sequencing data (dated by TCRdb to between 2014 and 2017). As for the study more broadly: Disease courses on record covered relapsing-remitting, secondary progressive and progressive-relapsing multiple sclerosis, though some patients had no subtype annotation. The patient repertoires were compared against approximately ten previously published healthy control repertoires obtained from donors aged 6 to 25 years. A subset of samples was prepared in parallel using single-end sample barcoding, then pooled and co-amplified after Illumina adapter ligation.

Comments on this clonotype: Its target antigen remains unknown. It has no much larger one-base neighbor in the sample; base qualities were not kept.

To demonstrate the VDJtools post-analysis software, TCR beta repertoires were profiled from the peripheral blood of about 13 young patients with multiple sclerosis. Multiple sclerosis patients were children and adolescents aged roughly 6 to 15 years. The CDR3, cysteine through phenylalanine, is 16 amino acids long. Left in the record is the CDR3 DNA by itself, 48 bases read in frame from the first base. In the germline V gene, CDR1 corresponds to SGHAT and CDR2 to FQNNGV. V has 5 bases trimmed and J has 8 bases trimmed; junction bases matching no gene number 12. Broader findings and caveats from the paper: Strong co-clustering of samples prepared in the same batch was shown by direct clustering with F measure, prompting a batch-effect correction. Patients showed significantly higher frequencies than controls for several TRBV segments, among them TRBV5-6, TRBV5-1 and TRBV20-1. The control group was slightly older than the multiple sclerosis patient group. Normalized Chao1 diversity was significantly lower in multiple sclerosis patients than controls, suggesting substantial peripheral T-cell clonal expansion.

Receptor libraries were prepared by PCR. These reads were obtained on an Illumina HiSeq 2500. To reduce PCR and sequencing biases, unique molecular identifiers were built into the TCR beta cDNA libraries. Every 1 to 10 million input T cells yielded 500,000 or so cDNA molecules, meaning each molecule approximated one T cell. The patient libraries were prepared and sequenced using the same protocol as the earlier healthy control dataset. Samples belonging to the same batch were prepared together, multiplexed and sequenced on a shared HiSeq lane. Concerning the study's data processing: Raw barcoded reads were processed with MIGEC, discarding single-read molecular identifier groups before consensus assembly and CDR3 extraction. Clonotype tables were post-analysed with VDJtools, and diversity was normalized by down-sampling all datasets to the smallest sample size. To correct batch-related cross-sample contamination, repertoire overlap clustering matched CDR3 amino acid sequences but not nucleotide sequences. The public reads were reanalyzed by TCRdb: fastp trimming at Q25, MiXCR alignment, in-frame beta chains only. Records with the same CDR3 protein are collapsed into one entry carrying the most frequent genes and DNA. The V and J calls come from TCRdb's annotation, not from the publication. The sample table shows around 710,000 distinct CDR3 sequences, and just over 45% are seen once. The ten largest clones capture roughly 4.9% of the sample.

Recombination linked TRBV11-2 to TRBJ1-4, and TRBD1 aligns with 9 junction nucleotides. The receptor was derived from a girl under 18 with multiple sclerosis. The material sequenced was blood. The DNA sequence follows: TGTGCCAGCAGCCGAGAATCGGGACAGGGTCAGGAAAAACTGTTTTTT. Its protein is CASSRESGQGQEKLFF. With the portions outside the CDR3 filled from the reference TRBV11-2 and TRBJ1-4 genes, the complete variable region becomes EAGVAQSPRYKIIEKRQSVAFWCNPISGHATLYWYQQILGQGPKLLIQFQNNGVVDDSQLPKDRFSAERLKGVDSTLKIQPAKLEDSAVYLCASSRESGQGQEKLFFGSGTQLSVL.